This section outlines one T cell receptor beta chain sequence together with its context. Germline CDR1 is SGHRS and CDR2 is YFSETQ. CDR3 length: 17 amino acids. V gave up 0 bases and J gave up 3 bases, with 15 bases separating them. These data belong to a study of blood T cell repertoires in COVID-19. This table comes from immunoSEQ multiplex PCR, and its TCRdb copy is limited to in-frame clones, with some not included. The profile shows just over 150,000 clones, roughly 80% of them singletons. This receptor was identified in a man in his 60s with acute or convalescent COVID-19. The chain links TRBV5-1 to TRBJ2-2; D perhaps matches TRBD1 (7 bases). Sequenced material: peripheral blood. DNA for the CDR3: TGCGCCAGCAGCTTGGCCATTCAGGGGGGCTACACCGGGGAGCTGTTTTTT. It translates to CASSLAIQGGYTGELFF.